A single sample is the source of the 2 T cell receptor beta chains below, sequenced in a study of T cell changes during pregnancy in multiple sclerosis. Profiled with immunoSEQ multiplex PCR; TCRdb holds only in-frame clones, not every one. The sample includes around 73,000 clones, 85% to 95% of them seen just once. Sequencing used peripheral blood, obtained in the third trimester of pregnancy. Receptor source: a female donor in good health, enrolled as a control in a pregnancy study.

V usage is TRBV6-5 and J usage is TRBJ1-1; the D gene is possibly TRBD1 (5 bases). The CDR3 contains 15 residues. In germline, CDR1 is MNHEY, CDR2 SVGAGI. Between the trimmed V and J ends, which lost 4 bases and 2 bases, there was a span of 14 bases. CDR3 protein: CASSSATAGNTEAFF. In nucleotides, the CDR3 is TGTGCCAGCAGTTCGGCGACAGCTGGTAACACTGAAGCTTTCTTT.

The chain uses TRBV6-1 and TRBJ2-7; the D is unclear. Trimming removed 1 base from V and 2 bases from J, with 9 bases in between. Germline CDR1 and CDR2: MNHNS and SASEGT. The CDR3 runs to 14 residues. The CDR3 bases are TGTGCCAGCAGTGAAGACCCAGTTACCTACGAGCAGTACTTC. This codes for CASSEDPVTYEQYF.